The 2 T cell receptor beta chains reported below all come from one sample, sequenced in a study of blood T cell repertoires in COVID-19. Libraries were prepared by immunoSEQ multiplex PCR; TCRdb keeps only in-frame clonotypes and omits some of them. The sample consists of about 130,000 clones, around nine tenths of them appearing once. Specimen: peripheral blood. Source of these receptors: a man aged 55 to 69 with COVID-19, enrolled during active disease.

This chain uses TRBV27 with TRBJ2-1; TRBD1 matches 7 bases. This CDR3 is 17 amino acids long. After removal of 2 bases from V and 7 bases from J, the junction contained 14 bases not matched to a gene. Per germline, CDR1 MNHEY and CDR2 SMNVEV (reference sequence). DNA of the CDR3: TGTGCCAGCAGTTTACGGGCCCACAGGGGCCCTTGGAATGAGCAGTTCTTC. This codes for CASSLRAHRGPWNEQFF.

The chain carries TRBV5-1 and TRBJ2-4, with 9 bases aligning to TRBD2. With V trimmed by 0 bases and J by 8 bases, 12 bases remained unmatched. In germline, CDR1 is SGHRS, CDR2 YFSETQ. This CDR3 contains 17 residues. CDR3 sequence reads: CASSLALAGAIIDIQYF. Here the CDR3 DNA reads TGCGCCAGCAGCTTGGCACTAGCGGGTGCTATAATAGACATTCAGTACTTC.